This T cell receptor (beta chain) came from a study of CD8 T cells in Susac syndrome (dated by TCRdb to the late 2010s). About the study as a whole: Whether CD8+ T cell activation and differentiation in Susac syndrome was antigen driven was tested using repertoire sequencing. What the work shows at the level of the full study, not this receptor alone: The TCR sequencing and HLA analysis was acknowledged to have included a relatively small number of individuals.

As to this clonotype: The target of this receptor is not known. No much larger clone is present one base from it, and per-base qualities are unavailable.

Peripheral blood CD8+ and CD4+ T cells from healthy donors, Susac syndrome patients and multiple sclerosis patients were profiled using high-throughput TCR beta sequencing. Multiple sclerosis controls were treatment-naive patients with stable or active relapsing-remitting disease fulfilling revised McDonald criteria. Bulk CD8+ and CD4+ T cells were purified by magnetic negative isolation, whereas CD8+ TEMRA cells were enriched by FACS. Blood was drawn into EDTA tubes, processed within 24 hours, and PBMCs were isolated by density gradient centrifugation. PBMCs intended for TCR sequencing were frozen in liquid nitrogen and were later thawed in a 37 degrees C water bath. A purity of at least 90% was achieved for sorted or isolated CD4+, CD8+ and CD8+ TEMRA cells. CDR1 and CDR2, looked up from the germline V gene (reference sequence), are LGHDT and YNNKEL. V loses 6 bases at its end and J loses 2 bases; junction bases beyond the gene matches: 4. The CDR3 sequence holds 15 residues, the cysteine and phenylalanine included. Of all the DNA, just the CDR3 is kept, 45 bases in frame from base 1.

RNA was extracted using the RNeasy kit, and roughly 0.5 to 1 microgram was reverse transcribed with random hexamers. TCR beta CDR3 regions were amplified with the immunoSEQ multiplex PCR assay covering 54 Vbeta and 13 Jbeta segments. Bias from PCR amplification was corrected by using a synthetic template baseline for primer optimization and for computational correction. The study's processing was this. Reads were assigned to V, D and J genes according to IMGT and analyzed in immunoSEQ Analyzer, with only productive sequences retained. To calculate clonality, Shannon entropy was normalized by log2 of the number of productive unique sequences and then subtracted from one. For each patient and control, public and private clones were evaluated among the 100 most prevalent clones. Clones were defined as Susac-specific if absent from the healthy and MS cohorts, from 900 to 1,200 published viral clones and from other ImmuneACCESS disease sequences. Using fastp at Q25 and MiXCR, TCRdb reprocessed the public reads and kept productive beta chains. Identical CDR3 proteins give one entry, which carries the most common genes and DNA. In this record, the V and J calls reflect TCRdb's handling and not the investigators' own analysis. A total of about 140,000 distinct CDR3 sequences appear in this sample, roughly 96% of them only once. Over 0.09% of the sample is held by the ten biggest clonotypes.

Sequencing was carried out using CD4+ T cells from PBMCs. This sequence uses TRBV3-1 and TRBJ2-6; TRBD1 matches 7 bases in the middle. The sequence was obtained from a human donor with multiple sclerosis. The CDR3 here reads CASREQGAGANVLTF. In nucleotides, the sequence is TGTGCCAGCAGGGAGCAGGGGGCTGGGGCCAACGTCCTGACTTTC.